What follows describes a single TCR beta chain. This sample is drawn from a study of T cell responses to AZD1222 COVID-19 vaccine. Clones were sequenced by immunoSEQ multiplex PCR, and TCRdb holds only the in-frame ones, with some missing. The sample consists of approximately 100,000 clones, roughly 86% of them appearing once. From germline, CDR1 is SGHVS and CDR2 FQNEAQ. Trimming left V 8 bases short and J 7 bases short, with 18 bases between. The CDR3 loop spans 15 amino acids. The clonotype was recovered from an adult in good health. This chain joins TRBV7-8 and TRBJ1-6; possible D gene TRBD1, 5 bases. Sequenced here: peripheral blood, sampled on day 0 of AZD1222 vaccination. CDR3 loop: CASQLQQGANSPLHF. In nucleotides, the CDR3 is TGTGCCAGCCAGCTTCAGCAGGGCGCGAATTCACCCCTCCACTTT. The full variable domain, its missing parts supplied by reference TRBV7-8 and TRBJ1-6, is GAGVSQSPRYKVAKRGQDVALRCDPISGHVSLFWYQQALGQGPEFLTYFQNEAQLDKSGLPSDRFFAERPEGSVSTLKIQRTQQEDSAVYLCASQLQQGANSPLHFGNGTRLTVT.